This record concerns one T cell receptor beta chain sequence. The data originate from a study of cytomegalovirus exposure and HLA in healthy donors. The CDR3 runs to 14 residues. The ends were cut back, 4 bases at V and 10 bases at J, with 17 bases in the middle. The V gene's germline CDR1 is MGHRA and CDR2 YSYEKL. The PCR made use of 60 Vbeta and 13 Jbeta primers. Measured with immunoSEQ multiplex PCR; TCRdb has only the in-frame clones, and not every one. Among over 150,000 clones listed, 60% to 85% were seen once. The chain couples TRBV4-1 to TRBJ2-4; D is perhaps TRBD2 (5 bases). What was sequenced was PBMCs. The clonotype originates from a male donor in good health and CMV-seronegative. The CDR3 DNA reads as TGCGCCAGCAGCCGCGGGTCGGGCGATCGGATTCAGTACTTC. This sequence encodes CASSRGSGDRIQYF.